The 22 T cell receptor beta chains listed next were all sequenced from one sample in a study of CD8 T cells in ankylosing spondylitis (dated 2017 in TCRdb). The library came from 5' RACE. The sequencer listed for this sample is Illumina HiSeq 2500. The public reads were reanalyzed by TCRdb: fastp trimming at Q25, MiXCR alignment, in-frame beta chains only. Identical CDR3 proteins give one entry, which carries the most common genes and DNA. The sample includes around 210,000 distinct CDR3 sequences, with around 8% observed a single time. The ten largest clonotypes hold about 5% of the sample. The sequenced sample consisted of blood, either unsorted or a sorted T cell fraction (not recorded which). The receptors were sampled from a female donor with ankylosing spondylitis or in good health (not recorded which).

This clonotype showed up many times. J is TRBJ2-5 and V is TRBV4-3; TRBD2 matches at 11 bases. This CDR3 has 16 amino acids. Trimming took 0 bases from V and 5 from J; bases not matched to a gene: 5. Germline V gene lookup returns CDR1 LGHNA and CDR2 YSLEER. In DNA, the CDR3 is TGCGCCAGCAGCCAAGAGGGTAGCGGGAGGGGTGAGACCCAGTACTTC. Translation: CASSQEGSGRGETQYF.

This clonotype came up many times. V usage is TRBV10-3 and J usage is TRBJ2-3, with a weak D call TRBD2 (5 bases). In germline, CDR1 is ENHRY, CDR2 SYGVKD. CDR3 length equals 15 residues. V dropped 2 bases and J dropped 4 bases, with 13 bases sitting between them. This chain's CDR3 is CAISEIPARADTQYF. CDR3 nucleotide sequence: TGTGCCATCAGTGAGATCCCTGCGAGGGCAGATACGCAGTATTTT.

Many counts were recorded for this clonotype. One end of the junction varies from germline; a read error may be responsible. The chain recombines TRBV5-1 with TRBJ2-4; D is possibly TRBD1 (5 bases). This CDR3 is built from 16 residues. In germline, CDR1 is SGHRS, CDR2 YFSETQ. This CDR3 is CASSLSGRPDKDIQYF. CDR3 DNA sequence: TGCGCCAGCAGCCTCTCCGGTCGCCCGGACAAAGACATTCAGTACTTC.

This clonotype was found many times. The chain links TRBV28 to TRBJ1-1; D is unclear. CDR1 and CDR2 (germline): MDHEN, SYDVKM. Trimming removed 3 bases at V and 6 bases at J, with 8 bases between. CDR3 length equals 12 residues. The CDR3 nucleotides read TGTGCCAGCAGTTTCGCGGGCGCTGAAGCTTTCTTT. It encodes CASSFAGAEAFF.

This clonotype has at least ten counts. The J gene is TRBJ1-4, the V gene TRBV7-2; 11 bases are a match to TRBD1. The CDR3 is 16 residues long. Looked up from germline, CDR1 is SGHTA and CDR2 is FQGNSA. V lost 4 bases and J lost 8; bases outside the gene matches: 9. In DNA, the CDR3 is TGTGCCAGCAGCTCCATAGGGACAGGGGGATTAGAAAAACTGTTTTTT. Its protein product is CASSSIGTGGLEKLFF.

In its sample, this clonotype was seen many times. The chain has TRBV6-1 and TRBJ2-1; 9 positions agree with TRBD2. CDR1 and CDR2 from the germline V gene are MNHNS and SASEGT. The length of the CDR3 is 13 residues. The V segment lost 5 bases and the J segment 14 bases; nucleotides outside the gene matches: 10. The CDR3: CASSPELAGGKFF. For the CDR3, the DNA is TGTGCCAGCAGTCCCGAGTTGGCGGGAGGGAAGTTCTTC.

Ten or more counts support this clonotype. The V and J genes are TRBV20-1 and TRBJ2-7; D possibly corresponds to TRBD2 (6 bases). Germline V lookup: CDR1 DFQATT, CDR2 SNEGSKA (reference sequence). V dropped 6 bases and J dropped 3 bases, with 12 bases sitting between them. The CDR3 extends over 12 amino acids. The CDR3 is CSATEGIYEQYF. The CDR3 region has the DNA TGCAGTGCCACGGAGGGGATCTACGAGCAGTACTTC.

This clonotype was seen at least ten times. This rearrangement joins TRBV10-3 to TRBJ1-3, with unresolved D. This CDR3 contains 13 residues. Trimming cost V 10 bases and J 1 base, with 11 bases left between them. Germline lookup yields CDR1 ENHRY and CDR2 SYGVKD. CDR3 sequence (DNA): TGTGCCACCTCCTCCACATCTGGAAACACCATATATTTT. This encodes CATSSTSGNTIYF.

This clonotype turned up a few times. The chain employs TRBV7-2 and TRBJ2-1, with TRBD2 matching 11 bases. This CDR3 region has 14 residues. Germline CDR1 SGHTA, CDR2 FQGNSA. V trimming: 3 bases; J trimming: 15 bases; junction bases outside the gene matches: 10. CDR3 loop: CASSLSLAGDHRFF. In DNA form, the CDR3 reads TGTGCCAGCAGCTTGTCACTAGCGGGAGATCATCGGTTCTTC.

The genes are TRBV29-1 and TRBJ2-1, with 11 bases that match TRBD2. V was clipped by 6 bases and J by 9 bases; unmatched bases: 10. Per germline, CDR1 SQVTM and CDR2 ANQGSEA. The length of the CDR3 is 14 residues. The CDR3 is CSVLLAGASGEQFF. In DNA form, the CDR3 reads TGCAGCGTCCTACTAGCGGGGGCTTCGGGTGAGCAGTTCTTC.

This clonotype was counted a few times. The CDR3 DNA is TGTGCCAGCAGCTTAGCGGGGACGGGGGCCTATGGCTACACCTTC. Protein: CASSLAGTGAYGYTF. The chain has TRBV7-9 and TRBJ1-2; possible D gene TRBD1, 6 bases. Germline CDR1 SEHNR, CDR2 FQNEAQ (reference sequence). The V end was cut by 0 bases, the J end by 4 bases, with 12 bases between. The CDR3 contains 15 residues.

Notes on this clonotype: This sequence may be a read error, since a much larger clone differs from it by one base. CDR3 nucleotide sequence: TGCGTCAGCAGCCAGCAGGGTAGTGAAAAACTGTTTTTT. Its protein product is CVSSQQGSEKLFF. The genes are TRBV4-1 and TRBJ1-4, with D possibly TRBD1 on 5 matching bases. Germline CDR1 and CDR2: MGHRA and YSYEKL. The CDR3 loop spans 13 amino acids.

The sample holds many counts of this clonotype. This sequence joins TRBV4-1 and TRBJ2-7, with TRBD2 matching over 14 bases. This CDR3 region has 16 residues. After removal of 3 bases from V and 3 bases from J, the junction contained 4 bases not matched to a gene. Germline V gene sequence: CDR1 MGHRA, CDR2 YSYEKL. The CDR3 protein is CASSQGLAGVGYEQYF. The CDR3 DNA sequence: TGCGCCAGCAGCCAGGGACTAGCGGGAGTTGGCTACGAGCAGTACTTC.

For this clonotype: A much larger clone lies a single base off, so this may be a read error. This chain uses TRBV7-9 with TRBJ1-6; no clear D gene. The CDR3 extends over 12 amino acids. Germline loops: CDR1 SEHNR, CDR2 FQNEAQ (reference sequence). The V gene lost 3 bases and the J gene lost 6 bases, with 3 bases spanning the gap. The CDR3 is CASSFTNSPLHF. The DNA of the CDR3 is TGTGCCAGCAGCTTTACTAATTCACCCCTCCACTTT.

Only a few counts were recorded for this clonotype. The CDR3 here is CASSPSSSGRTDTQYF. The DNA for the CDR3 is TGTGCCAGCAGCCCCTCATCCAGCGGGAGAACAGATACGCAGTATTTT. V and J are TRBV28 and TRBJ2-3; 8 nucleotides align to TRBD2. This CDR3 is 16 amino acids long. From germline, CDR1 is MDHEN and CDR2 SYDVKM. Trimming cost V 6 bases and J 3 bases; bases outside gene matches: 11.

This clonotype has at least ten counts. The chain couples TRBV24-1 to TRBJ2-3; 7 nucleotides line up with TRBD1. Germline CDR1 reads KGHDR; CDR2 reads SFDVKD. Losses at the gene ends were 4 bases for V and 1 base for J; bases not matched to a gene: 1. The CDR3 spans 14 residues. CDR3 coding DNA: TGTGCCACCAGTGAAGGGGGCGGCACAGATACGCAGTATTTT. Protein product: CATSEGGGTDTQYF.

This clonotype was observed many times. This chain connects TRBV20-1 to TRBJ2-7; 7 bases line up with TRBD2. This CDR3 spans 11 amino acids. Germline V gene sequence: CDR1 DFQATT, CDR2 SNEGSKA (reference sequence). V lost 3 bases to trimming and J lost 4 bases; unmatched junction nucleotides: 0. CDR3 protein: CSASGGYEQYF. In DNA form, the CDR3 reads TGCAGTGCTAGCGGGGGGTACGAGCAGTACTTC.

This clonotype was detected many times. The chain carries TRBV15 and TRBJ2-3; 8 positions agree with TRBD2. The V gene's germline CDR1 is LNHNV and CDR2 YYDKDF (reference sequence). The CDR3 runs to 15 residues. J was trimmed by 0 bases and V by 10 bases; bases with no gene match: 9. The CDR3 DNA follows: TGTGCCAGCAGAGGCCCTAGCGGGAGCACAGATACGCAGTATTTT. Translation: CASRGPSGSTDTQYF.

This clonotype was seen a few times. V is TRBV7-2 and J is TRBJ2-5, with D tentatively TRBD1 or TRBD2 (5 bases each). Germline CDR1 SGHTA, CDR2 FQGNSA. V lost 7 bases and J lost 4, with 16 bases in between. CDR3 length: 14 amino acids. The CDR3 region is CASISVGRGETQYF. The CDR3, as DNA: TGTGCCAGCATCTCTGTGGGACGTGGAGAGACCCAGTACTTC.

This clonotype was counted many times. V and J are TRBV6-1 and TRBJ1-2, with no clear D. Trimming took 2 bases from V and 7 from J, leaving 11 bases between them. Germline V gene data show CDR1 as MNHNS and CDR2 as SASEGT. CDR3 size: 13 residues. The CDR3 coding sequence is TGTGCCAGCAGTGAACAGGCCCAGGCTGGCTACACCTTC. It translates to CASSEQAQAGYTF.

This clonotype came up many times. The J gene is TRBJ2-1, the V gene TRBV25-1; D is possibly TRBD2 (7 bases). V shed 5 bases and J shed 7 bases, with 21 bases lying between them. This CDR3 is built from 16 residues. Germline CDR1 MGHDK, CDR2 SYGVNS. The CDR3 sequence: CASSPGGPRIFNEQFF. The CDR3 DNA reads TGTGCCAGCAGTCCCGGGGGGCCCCGAATATTTAATGAGCAGTTCTTC.

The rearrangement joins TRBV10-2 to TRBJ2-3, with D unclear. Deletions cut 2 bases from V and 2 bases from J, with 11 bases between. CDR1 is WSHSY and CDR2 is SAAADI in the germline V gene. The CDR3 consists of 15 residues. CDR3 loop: CASSEEQDFTDTQYF. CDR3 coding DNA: TGCGCCAGCAGTGAGGAGCAGGATTTCACAGATACGCAGTATTTT.